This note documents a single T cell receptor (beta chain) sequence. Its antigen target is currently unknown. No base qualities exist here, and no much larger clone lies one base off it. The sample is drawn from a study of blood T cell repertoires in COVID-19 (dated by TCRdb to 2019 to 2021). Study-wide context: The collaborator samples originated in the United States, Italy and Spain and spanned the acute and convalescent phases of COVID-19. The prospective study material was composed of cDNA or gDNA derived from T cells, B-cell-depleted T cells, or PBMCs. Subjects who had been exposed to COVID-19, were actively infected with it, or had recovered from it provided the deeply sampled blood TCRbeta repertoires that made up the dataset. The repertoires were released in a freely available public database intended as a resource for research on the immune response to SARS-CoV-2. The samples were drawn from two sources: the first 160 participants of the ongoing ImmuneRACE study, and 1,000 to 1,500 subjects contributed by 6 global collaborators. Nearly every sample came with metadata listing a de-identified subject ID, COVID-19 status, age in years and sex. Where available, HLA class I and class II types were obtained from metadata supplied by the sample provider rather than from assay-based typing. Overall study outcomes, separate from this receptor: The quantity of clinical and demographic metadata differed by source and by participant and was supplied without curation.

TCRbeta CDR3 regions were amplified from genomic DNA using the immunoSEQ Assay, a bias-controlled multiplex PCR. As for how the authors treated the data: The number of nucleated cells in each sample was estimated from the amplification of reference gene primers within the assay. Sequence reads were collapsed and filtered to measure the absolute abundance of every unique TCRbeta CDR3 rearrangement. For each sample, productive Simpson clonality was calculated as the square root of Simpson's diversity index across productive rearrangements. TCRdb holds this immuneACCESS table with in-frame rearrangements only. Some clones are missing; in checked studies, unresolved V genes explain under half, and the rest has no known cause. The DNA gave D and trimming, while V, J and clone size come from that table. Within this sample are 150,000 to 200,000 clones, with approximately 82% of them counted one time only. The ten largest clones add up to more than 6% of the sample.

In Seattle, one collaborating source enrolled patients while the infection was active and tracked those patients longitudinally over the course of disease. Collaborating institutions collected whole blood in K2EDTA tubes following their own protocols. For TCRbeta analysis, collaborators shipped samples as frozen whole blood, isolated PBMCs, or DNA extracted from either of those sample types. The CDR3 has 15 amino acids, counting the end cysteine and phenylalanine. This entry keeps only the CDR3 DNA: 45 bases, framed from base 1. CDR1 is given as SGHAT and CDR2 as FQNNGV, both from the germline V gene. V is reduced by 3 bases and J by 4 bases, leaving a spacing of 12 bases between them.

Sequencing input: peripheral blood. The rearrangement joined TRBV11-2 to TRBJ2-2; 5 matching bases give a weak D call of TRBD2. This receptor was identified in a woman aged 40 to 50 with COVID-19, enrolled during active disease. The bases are TGTGCCAGCAGCTTCCGAGCGGACGGCACCGGGGAGCTGTTTTTT. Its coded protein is CASSFRADGTGELFF.